Given below is one TCR beta chain in context. The assay was immunoSEQ multiplex PCR, and TCRdb's table has in-frame clones only and misses some. Among around 94,000 clones listed, 86% were seen once. This entry belongs to a study of control samples from healthy donors and cancer patients. V was trimmed by 0 bases and J by 4 bases, leaving 10 bases between them. The CDR3 extends over 14 amino acids. The germline CDR1 and CDR2 sequences are SGHTS and YDEGEE. The V call is TRBV5-8, the J call TRBJ1-2; D ambiguous. The source material was blood. The sequence was obtained from a woman aged 45-65 years in good health. The CDR3 spells CASSLVGGTYGYTF. The CDR3 region has the DNA TGTGCCAGCAGCTTGGTAGGCGGAACCTATGGCTACACCTTC.